The 22 T cell receptor beta chains reported below all come from one sample, sequenced in a study of cytomegalovirus exposure and HLA in healthy donors. Amplification used 60 Vbeta primers and 13 Jbeta primers. TCRdb's copy holds only in-frame clones and misses some; the assay was immunoSEQ multiplex PCR. Seen here are approximately 130,000 clones, under 90% observed once, and the top ten hold less than 2.5%. The source material was PBMCs. The receptor set was obtained from a woman in her thirties or forties in good health and CMV-seronegative.

V and J are TRBV6-5 and TRBJ1-6, with TRBD1 as a possible D gene (6 bases). Germline CDR1 is MNHEY and CDR2 is SVGAGI. The V gene lost 7 bases and the J gene lost 7 bases, with 17 bases spanning the gap. This CDR3 has 15 amino acids. This CDR3 is CASKKDSQENSPLHF. DNA for the CDR3: TGTGCCAGCAAAAAGGACAGCCAAGAAAATTCACCCCTCCACTTT.

This clone was counted once. The V call is TRBV7-3, the J call TRBJ2-3, with 13 bases identical to TRBD2. Germline CDR1 and CDR2: SGHTA and FQGTGA. V was clipped by 5 bases and J by 6 bases; unmatched bases: 8. The CDR3 contains 16 residues. The CDR3 DNA follows: TGTGCCAGCAGCCCCAGACTAGCGGGGGGTCTGGATACGCAGTATTTT. It specifies CASSPRLAGGLDTQYF.

The chain recombines TRBV30 with TRBJ1-1; D is undetermined. Trimming pared 2 bases from V and 6 bases from J, leaving 16 bases between. Germline CDR1 is GTSNPN and CDR2 is SVGIG (reference sequence). The CDR3 loop spans 14 amino acids. Here the CDR3 DNA reads TGTGCCTGGAGTTCTCTACGGGAAAGAGCTGAAGCTTTCTTT. Translating gives CAWSSLRERAEAFF.

The chain couples TRBV9 to TRBJ2-5, with 7 bases aligning to TRBD2. Germline V gene sequence: CDR1 SGDLS, CDR2 YYNGEE. V lost 4 bases to trimming and J lost 0 bases; unmatched junction nucleotides: 12. The CDR3 runs to 17 residues. CDR3 residues: CASSPLGGRGYQETQYF. CDR3 sequence (DNA): TGTGCCAGCAGCCCCTTGGGCGGGAGAGGTTACCAAGAGACCCAGTACTTC.

V usage is TRBV6-6 and J usage is TRBJ2-5; 7 positions match TRBD1. Germline CDR1 is MNHNY and CDR2 is SVGAGI (reference sequence). CDR3 size: 14 residues. The V segment lost 4 bases and the J segment 1 base; nucleotides outside the gene matches: 3. In nucleotides, the CDR3 is TGTGCCAGCAGTTTCGACAGGGTCCAAGAGACCCAGTACTTC. Translation: CASSFDRVQETQYF.

The chain recombines TRBV7-9 with TRBJ2-7; TRBD1 matches at 7 bases. Trimming cost V 3 bases and J 3 bases; bases outside gene matches: 8. In germline, CDR1 is SEHNR, CDR2 FQNEAQ (reference sequence). There are 15 residues in the CDR3. This CDR3 reads CASSFMTGNLYEQYF. The CDR3 DNA follows: TGTGCCAGCAGCTTTATGACAGGGAACCTCTACGAGCAGTACTTC.

In this sample, this clone turned up once. The chain joins TRBV30 to TRBJ2-3, with 9 bases lining up with TRBD2. Germline trimming cut 0 bases from V and 6 bases from J; bases unmatched to any gene: 7. The length of the CDR3 is 15 residues. Germline CDR1 GTSNPN, CDR2 SVGIG (reference sequence). This chain's CDR3 is CAWSVGGGAGDTQYF. The CDR3 DNA is TGTGCCTGGAGTGTAGGCGGGGGGGCCGGGGATACGCAGTATTTT.

The rearrangement links TRBV5-8 to TRBJ2-3; D is unresolved. The germline CDR1 and CDR2 sequences are SGHTS and YDEGEE. Trimming pared 0 bases from V and 5 bases from J, leaving 10 bases between. This CDR3 spans 14 amino acids. This CDR3 is CASSLGQSVDTQYF. As DNA, the CDR3 is TGTGCCAGCAGCTTGGGTCAATCGGTAGATACGCAGTATTTT.

This chain links TRBV5-1 with TRBJ2-1, with 8 bases lining up with TRBD2. The CDR3 runs to 15 residues. Germline CDR1 reads SGHRS; CDR2 reads YFSETQ. The trim removed 3 bases at V and 8 bases at J, leaving 10 bases unmatched. CDR3 nucleotide sequence: TGCGCCAGCAGCTGGGCGGGAGGTCCTGGGGATGAGCAGTTCTTC. Its translation is CASSWAGGPGDEQFF.

V usage is TRBV18 and J usage is TRBJ2-3; D perhaps matches TRBD2 (6 bases). Germline-derived CDR1 and CDR2 are KGHSH and LQKENI. The CDR3 totals 18 residues. V lost 2 bases to trimming and J lost 9 bases, with 27 bases between them. Written as DNA, the CDR3 is TGTGCCAGCTCACCATCCGGGGAGGTTGCGGCAAAACTAAGGACGCAGTATTTT. Residues: CASSPSGEVAAKLRTQYF.

This chain joins TRBV29-1 and TRBJ1-2, with D hard to call. This CDR3 has 12 amino acids. Germline CDR1 SQVTM, CDR2 ANQGSEA. V dropped 3 bases and J dropped 2 bases, with 7 bases sitting between them. The CDR3 sequence is CSVDGRNYGYTF. The CDR3 DNA reads TGCAGCGTTGACGGCAGGAACTATGGCTACACCTTC.

J is TRBJ2-3 and V is TRBV7-8; 8 positions agree with TRBD2. CDR3 length: 15 residues. V shed 2 bases and J 5 bases; nucleotides not matched to a gene: 6. The germline gives CDR1 SGHVS, CDR2 FQNEAQ. For the CDR3, the DNA is TGTGCCAGCAGCTTATCTGGACTAGCAGGAGATACGCAGTATTTT. It codes for CASSLSGLAGDTQYF.

This chain uses TRBV30 with TRBJ2-7; D is possibly TRBD2 (5 bases). Trimming removed 1 base from V and 2 bases from J, with 9 bases in between. The length of the CDR3 is 13 residues. CDR1 is GTSNPN and CDR2 is SVGIG in the germline V gene (reference sequence). The CDR3 nucleotides are TGTGCCTGGAGTGAGGACGGGACCTACGAGCAGTACTTC. It is translated as CAWSEDGTYEQYF.

V gene TRBV2 combines with J gene TRBJ2-7; 7 nucleotides line up with TRBD1. V lost 3 bases to trimming and J lost 0 bases; unmatched junction nucleotides: 20. The CDR3 is 20 amino acids. Germline V gives CDR1 SNHLY, CDR2 FYNNEI. The CDR3 DNA reads TGTGCCAGCAGTGATCTCGGAAGGGGGCCAAAAGACTCATTCTCCTACGAGCAGTACTTC. It specifies CASSDLGRGPKDSFSYEQYF. Looking up the rest from reference TRBV2 and TRBJ2-7 gives the full variable domain: EPEVTQTPSHQVTQMGQEVILRCVPISNHLYFYWYRQILGQKVEFLVSFYNNEISEKSEIFDDQFSVERPDGSNFTLKIRSTKLEDSAMYFCASSDLGRGPKDSFSYEQYFGPGTRLTVT.

The rearrangement uses TRBV14 and TRBJ1-2; 8 bases line up with TRBD1. This CDR3 is built from 13 residues. With 5 bases clipped from V and 4 bases from J, the junction kept 3 bases outside the gene matches. Germline-derived CDR1 and CDR2 are SGHDN and FVKESK. In DNA, the CDR3 is TGTGCCAGCAGCATAGACAGGGGCTATGGCTACACCTTC. Encoded protein: CASSIDRGYGYTF.

The chain combines TRBV18 with TRBJ2-7; 8 bases are shared with TRBD1. The CDR3 runs 14 residues. Germline V lookup: CDR1 KGHSH, CDR2 LQKENI. V gave up 4 bases and J gave up 2 bases; unmatched junction bases: 4. The CDR3 is CASSLGQGTYEQYF. CDR3 nucleotides: TGTGCCAGCTCACTCGGACAGGGTACCTACGAGCAGTACTTC.

Points on this clone: One end of the junction varies from germline; a read error may be responsible. This chain links TRBV7-2 with TRBJ1-1; D perhaps matches TRBD1 (5 bases). Germline V CDR1 and CDR2: SGHTA, FQGNSA. CDR3 length equals 15 residues. CDR3 protein: CAGSLSWTSNTEAFF. CDR3 sequence (DNA): TGTGCCGGCAGCTTATCCTGGACATCGAACACTGAAGCTTTCTTT.

This clone was found once. The chain links TRBV19 to TRBJ1-2; D remains unclear. With 10 bases removed from V and 4 bases from J, the gap between germline ends came to 19 bases. CDR1 is LNHDA and CDR2 is SQIVND in the germline V gene (reference sequence). This CDR3 contains 14 residues. CDR3 region: CATASPPEGYGYTF. The DNA for the CDR3 is TGTGCCACCGCGAGTCCCCCGGAGGGCTATGGCTACACCTTC.

The chain couples TRBV6-5 to TRBJ2-5, with TRBD1 identical over 12 bases. Near its end, the DNA agrees better with TRBJ2-7, so the J call may be wrong. This CDR3 is 15 amino acids long. Germline assignment: CDR1 MNHEY and CDR2 SVGAGI. CDR3 in DNA: TGTGCCAGCAGTTATGGGACAGGGGGCTCGGACGAGCAGTACTTC. It is translated as CASSYGTGGSDEQYF.

The chain recombines TRBV4-1 with TRBJ2-5, with 9 bases aligning to TRBD2. TRBJ2-7 explains the end of the DNA better; the J call may be wrong. CDR1 and CDR2 from the germline V gene are MGHRA and YSYEKL. CDR3 length equals 15 residues. CDR3 sequence (DNA): TGCGCCAGCAGCCTAAGCGGGGGGCCTACCTACGAGCAGTACTTC. The encoded protein is CASSLSGGPTYEQYF.

V is TRBV7-6 and J is TRBJ1-1; D remains ambiguous. Trimming removed 3 bases from V and 1 base from J, with 6 bases in between. Per germline, CDR1 SGHVS and CDR2 FNYEAQ. The CDR3 length is 13 residues. The CDR3, as DNA: TGTGCCAGCAGCTTCGGAGAGAACACTGAAGCTTTCTTT. Residues: CASSFGENTEAFF. Drawing the rest from reference TRBV7-6 and TRBJ1-1, the complete variable domain is GAGVSQSPRYKVTKRGQDVALRCDPISGHVSLYWYRQALGQGPEFLTYFNYEAQQDKSGLPNDRFSAERPEGSISTLTIQRTEQRDSAMYRCASSFGENTEAFFGQGTRLTVV.

The chain combines TRBV27 with TRBJ2-3, with TRBD1 as a possible D gene (5 bases). Trimming removed 2 bases at V and 2 bases at J, with 11 bases between. CDR3 length equals 15 residues. Looked up from germline, CDR1 is MNHEY and CDR2 is SMNVEV (reference sequence). CDR3 DNA sequence: TGTGCCAGCAGTTTAGTTCAGACAGACACAGATACGCAGTATTTT. Its translation: CASSLVQTDTDTQYF.